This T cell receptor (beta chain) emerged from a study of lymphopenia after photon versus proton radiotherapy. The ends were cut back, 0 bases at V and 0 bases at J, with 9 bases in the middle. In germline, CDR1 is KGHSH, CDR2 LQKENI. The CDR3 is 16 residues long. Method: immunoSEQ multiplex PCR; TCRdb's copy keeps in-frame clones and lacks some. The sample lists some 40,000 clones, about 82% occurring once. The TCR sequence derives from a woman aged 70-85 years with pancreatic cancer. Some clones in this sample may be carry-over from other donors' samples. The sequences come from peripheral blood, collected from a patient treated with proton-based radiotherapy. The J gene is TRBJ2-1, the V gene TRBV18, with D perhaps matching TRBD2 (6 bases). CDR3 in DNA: TGTGCCAGCTCACCACCTCTAGCGAGCTCCTACAATGAGCAGTTCTTC. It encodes CASSPPLASSYNEQFF. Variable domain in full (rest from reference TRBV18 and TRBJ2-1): NAGVMQNPRHLVRRRGQEARLRCSPMKGHSHVYWYRQLPEEGLKFMVYLQKENIIDESGMPKERFSAEFPKEGPSILRIQQVVRGDSAAYFCASSPPLASSYNEQFFGPGTRLTVL.